One TCR beta chain is described in this entry. Its antigen is undetermined. The data are from a study of identifying expanded T cells in peripheral blood. General study findings and limits: Over two and four weeks, about 15 and 18 clones changed, versus approximately 1.2 between replicates. Clone count variance between approximately 2-week samples rose with total template count.

Using immunoSEQ multiplex PCR, the repertoire was profiled, and TCRdb retains in-frame clones only, with some absent. Here the sample spans 45,000 to 60,000 clones, about 80% being singletons. During the collection period, no donor immune events like infections were recorded. Trimming stripped 5 bases from V and 6 bases from J, with 13 bases between. Germline V gene data show CDR1 as SGHTA and CDR2 as FQGNSA. The CDR3 is 14 residues long. The sample consisted of blood. The chain joins TRBV7-2 to TRBJ2-2; tentatively, D is TRBD2 (5 bases). This clonotype was obtained from a person aged 18 to 75 in good health. DNA for the CDR3: TGTGCCAGCAGCCCTATACGGGGTCCCGGGGAGCTGTTTTTT. Translation gives CASSPIRGPGELFF. Drawing the rest from reference TRBV7-2 and TRBJ2-2, the complete variable domain is GAGVSQSPSNKVTEKGKDVELRCDPISGHTALYWYRQSLGQGLEFLIYFQGNSAPDKSGLPSDRFSAERTGGSVSTLTIQRTQQEDSAVYLCASSPIRGPGELFFGEGSRLTVL.